The entry below gives a single T cell receptor beta chain sequence along with its context. No antigen is known for it. The source of the sample is a study of CD8 T cells in ankylosing spondylitis. Making use of molecular barcodes, quantitative 5'-RACE generated TCR beta libraries. TCRdb itself ran the 5' RACE reads through MiXCR, one entry per CDR3 protein. The sample contains 670,000 or so distinct CDR3 sequences, around 20% of which appear only once. Study outcomes and limitations: For ankylosing spondylitis blood, a TCR beta motif of about eight highly homologous variants appeared characteristic.

This TCR was recovered from a male donor with ankylosing spondylitis. Sequenced sample: blood, either unsorted or a sorted T cell fraction (not recorded which).

For the CDR3, the DNA is TGTGCCAGCAGTTACTCCAGGTCGGATCTCACAGATACGCAGTATTTT. Amino acid sequence: CASSYSRSDLTDTQYF. The rearrangement links TRBV6-2 or TRBV6-3 to TRBJ2-3; no firm D call. The V gene's germline CDR1 is MNHEY and CDR2 SVGEGT. The ends were cut back, 0 bases at V and 2 bases at J, with 12 bases in the middle. CDR3 length equals 16 residues.